This entry concerns a single T cell receptor (beta chain). Its target is not known. This clone may be a read error of a much larger clone one base away. Other nucleotide sequences in the sample specify the same CDR3. This entry comes from a study of shared clonotypes between healthy human individuals. About the study: The composition of the donors was a couple of women and a few men aged 18 to 49. Points from the study as a whole: Only a few donors were included, so the genetic and exposure-history diversity represented was limited. Relative to their counterparts shared across all four donors, non-shared clonotypes exhibited diminished generation probabilities.

TCRdb keeps only in-frame clones here, not all; method: immunoSEQ multiplex PCR. The data show more than 150,000 clones, 65% to 70% seen once. Trimming removed 7 bases from V and 0 bases from J, with 6 bases in between. Per the germline V gene, CDR1 is SNHLY and CDR2 is FYNNEI. The CDR3 loop spans 12 amino acids. This clonotype was sampled from a man aged 30-40 years in good health. Sequenced material: memory CD4+ T cells sorted from blood. The sample's subset: CD45RA-negative fraction. This chain joins TRBV2 and TRBJ2-5, with D unresolved. The CDR3 protein is CASTRYQETQYF. CDR3 DNA: TGTGCCAGCACCAGGTACCAAGAGACCCAGTACTTC. The whole variable domain, remainder taken from reference TRBV2 and TRBJ2-5, is EPEVTQTPSHQVTQMGQEVILRCVPISNHLYFYWYRQILGQKVEFLVSFYNNEISEKSEIFDDQFSVERPDGSNFTLKIRSTKLEDSAMYFCASTRYQETQYFGPGTRLLVL.